This entry lists 25 T cell receptor beta chains sequenced from one sample in a study of cytomegalovirus exposure and HLA in healthy donors. PCR employed 60 Vbeta and 13 Jbeta primers. TCRdb's copy holds only in-frame clones and misses some; the assay was immunoSEQ multiplex PCR. The sample gives around 59,000 clones, 80% of which show up once; about 4% is in the top ten. Sequencing was performed on PBMCs. These receptor sequences come from a woman in her 40s in good health and CMV-seronegative.

There are a few counts of this clone. V is TRBV4-1 and J is TRBJ1-2; D is possibly TRBD1 (6 bases). The CDR3 contains 15 residues. V lost 1 base to trimming and J lost 3 bases, with 12 bases between them. Germline-derived CDR1 and CDR2 are MGHRA and YSYEKL. CDR3 bases: TGCGCCAGCAGCCAAGCGTCAGGGGTTGACTATGGCTACACCTTC. Protein: CASSQASGVDYGYTF.

As regards this clone: Other DNA sequences within the sample encode an identical CDR3. The chain uses TRBV7-2 and TRBJ2-7; 7 bases map to TRBD2. The CDR3 is made up of 13 amino acids. The V gene's germline CDR1 is SGHTA and CDR2 FQGNSA. J was trimmed by 1 base and V by 6 bases; bases with no gene match: 3. CDR3 DNA sequence: TGTGCCAGCAGTCTAGCGGTTTCCTACGAGCAGTACTTC. Protein product: CASSLAVSYEQYF.

The chain uses TRBV27 and TRBJ1-2; the match to TRBD1 covers 7 bases. The CDR3 contains 16 residues. J gave up 8 bases and V 6 bases, and 18 bases lay outside the gene matches. Germline V gene sequence: CDR1 MNHEY, CDR2 SMNVEV (reference sequence). Written as DNA, the CDR3 is TGTGCCAGCAGCCCCGGACAGGCCTCCTTGATGAGAGGCTACACCTTC. It translates to CASSPGQASLMRGYTF.

This clone was detected only a few times. The rearrangement uses TRBV7-3 and TRBJ2-3; D uncertain. The CDR3 contains 12 residues. The germline V and J ends were trimmed by 2 bases and 6 bases, with 6 bases remaining between them. The V gene's germline CDR1 is SGHTA and CDR2 FQGTGA. The CDR3 nucleotides read TGTGCCAGCAGCTTACTCGGGGATACGCAGTATTTT. Its translation is CASSLLGDTQYF.

This chain connects TRBV4-3 to TRBJ2-1, with 7 bases matching TRBD2. Germline assignment: CDR1 LGHNA and CDR2 YSLEER. The CDR3 runs 15 residues. With V trimmed by 1 base and J by 5 bases, 5 bases remained unmatched. This CDR3 is CASSQGSGTHNEQFF. The CDR3 DNA reads as TGCGCCAGCAGCCAAGGAAGCGGGACTCACAATGAGCAGTTCTTC.

This chain connects TRBV2 to TRBJ1-1; unclear D gene. The CDR3 runs 15 residues. CDR1 is SNHLY and CDR2 is FYNNEI in the germline V gene. V lost 7 bases and J lost 1, with 16 bases in between. The CDR3 protein is CASKIAERSNTEAFF. The CDR3, as DNA: TGTGCCAGCAAGATAGCAGAAAGGTCGAACACTGAAGCTTTCTTT.

The chain uses TRBV4-2 and TRBJ2-3; 9 bases align to TRBD2. With 2 bases clipped from V and 4 bases from J, the junction kept 13 bases outside the gene matches. Germline V gene sequence: CDR1 LGHNA, CDR2 YNFKEQ. This CDR3 region has 18 residues. CDR3 residues: CASSQRALAGHNADTQYF. In nucleotides, the CDR3 is TGTGCCAGCAGCCAAAGGGCCCTAGCGGGGCACAATGCAGATACGCAGTATTTT.

This clone was detected a few times. The V call is TRBV28, the J call TRBJ1-5; TRBD1 is a possible D gene (6 bases). The CDR3 has 16 residues. Germline CDR1 MDHEN, CDR2 SYDVKM. The V and J ends lost 2 bases and 8 bases respectively, with 19 bases between them. CDR3 amino acids: CASSLPEGEGWEPQHF. The CDR3 coding sequence is TGTGCCAGCAGTTTACCCGAGGGGGAGGGATGGGAGCCCCAGCATTTT. Supplemented by reference TRBV28 and TRBJ1-5, the full variable domain reads DVKVTQSSRYLVKRTGEKVFLECVQDMDHENMFWYRQDPGLGLRLIYFSYDVKMKEKGDIPEGYSVSREKKERFSLILESASTNQTSMYLCASSLPEGEGWEPQHFGDGTRLSIL.

This clone came up a few times. In DNA form, the CDR3 reads TGCAGCGTTGCACAGGGGGCCTACGAGCAGTACTTC. Translation: CSVAQGAYEQYF. The rearrangement links TRBV29-1 to TRBJ2-7, with 8 bases matching TRBD1. V shed 4 bases and J 2 bases; nucleotides not matched to a gene: 1. The length of the CDR3 is 12 residues. Germline lookup yields CDR1 SQVTM and CDR2 ANQGSEA.

This chain joins TRBV2 and TRBJ2-1, with D hard to call. The CDR3 contains 12 residues. CDR1 SNHLY and CDR2 FYNNEI come from the germline V gene. Between the trimmed V and J ends, which lost 6 bases and 4 bases, there was a span of 7 bases. CDR3 in amino acids: CASRQTYNEQFF. The CDR3 coding sequence is TGTGCCAGCAGGCAGACTTACAATGAGCAGTTCTTC.

V is TRBV7-3 and J is TRBJ2-2, with TRBD2 matching 8 bases. CDR3 length: 16 residues. Germline V gives CDR1 SGHTA, CDR2 FQGTGA. Trimming took 3 bases from V and 6 from J; bases not matched to a gene: 9. CDR3 protein: CASSFGLAPASGELFF. In nucleotides, the CDR3 is TGTGCCAGCAGCTTCGGACTAGCCCCAGCTTCCGGGGAGCTGTTTTTT.

The chain couples TRBV27 to TRBJ2-7; 7 bases map to TRBD2. Germline V lookup: CDR1 MNHEY, CDR2 SMNVEV (reference sequence). The CDR3 extends over 19 amino acids. Losses at the gene ends were 3 bases for V and 4 bases for J; bases not matched to a gene: 21. The CDR3 region is CASSLSAGVPRVPWYEQYF. The CDR3 DNA follows: TGTGCCAGCAGTTTGTCGGCGGGAGTCCCCCGGGTTCCCTGGTACGAGCAGTACTTC.

This sequence joins TRBV29-1 and TRBJ2-1; 8 nucleotides agree with TRBD2. Germline V CDR1 and CDR2: SQVTM, ANQGSEA. This CDR3 contains 14 residues. The CDR3 sequence is CSTNAGGPYNEQFF. CDR3 in DNA: TGCTCCACTAACGCGGGAGGCCCTTACAATGAGCAGTTCTTC.

V is TRBV5-3 and J is TRBJ1-1; 9 bases are a match to TRBD1. Being an ORF, TRBV5-3 has a function that is uncertain. V gave up 0 bases and J gave up 7 bases; unmatched junction bases: 10. This CDR3 has 16 residues. The CDR3 DNA reads TGTGCCAGAAGCTTGGTTCGGGACAGGGCGATATTTGAAGCTTTCTTT. The encoded protein is CARSLVRDRAIFEAFF.

J is TRBJ2-7 and V is TRBV2, with D possibly TRBD1 on 6 matching bases. This CDR3 spans 15 amino acids. In germline, CDR1 is SNHLY, CDR2 FYNNEI. V was clipped by 1 base and J by 2 bases, with 12 bases between them. The DNA for the CDR3 is TGTGCCAGCAGTGAAGGGTCAGGGACAACCTACGAGCAGTACTTC. Its protein product is CASSEGSGTTYEQYF.

The chain couples TRBV5-6 to TRBJ1-2; D remains unclear. Germline V gene sequence: CDR1 SGHDT, CDR2 YYEEEE. This CDR3 region has 15 residues. With 6 bases removed from V and 4 bases from J, the gap between germline ends came to 19 bases. Here the CDR3 reads CASTSVETLGYGYTF. In DNA, the CDR3 is TGTGCCAGCACCTCGGTCGAGACGCTAGGCTATGGCTACACCTTC. The full variable domain, in which reference TRBV5-6 and TRBJ1-2 provide the parts outside the CDR3, is DAGVTQSPTHLIKTRGQQVTLRCSPKSGHDTVSWYQQALGQGPQFIFQYYEEEERQRGNFPDRFSGHQFPNYSSELNVNALLLGDSALYLCASTSVETLGYGYTFGSGTRLTVV.

The gene calls are TRBV29-1 and TRBJ2-7, with a tentative D call TRBD2 (6 bases). CDR3 length equals 14 residues. V was cut by 4 bases and J by 3 bases, with 16 bases left in between. From germline, CDR1 is SQVTM and CDR2 ANQGSEA. For the CDR3, the DNA is TGCAGCGTTGCCGGCAGGCTCGGGAGCTACGAGCAGTACTTC. Translating it yields CSVAGRLGSYEQYF.

The gene calls are TRBV20-1 and TRBJ1-5, with D perhaps matching TRBD1 (5 bases). Germline CDR1 DFQATT, CDR2 SNEGSKA (reference sequence). The CDR3 loop spans 11 amino acids. As DNA, the CDR3 is TGCAGCTGGGGGGTTCGGCAGCCCCAGCATTTT. Its protein is CSWGVRQPQHF.

This clone was detected a few times. The rearrangement joins TRBV7-2 to TRBJ2-7, with D perhaps matching TRBD1 (5 bases). The germline gives CDR1 SGHTA, CDR2 FQGNSA. With 5 bases removed from V and 2 bases from J, the gap between germline ends came to 13 bases. CDR3 length: 14 residues. The CDR3 is CASSAPDTAYEQYF. The CDR3, as DNA: TGTGCCAGCAGCGCCCCGGACACCGCCTACGAGCAGTACTTC.

The chain has TRBV30 and TRBJ2-3; TRBD2 aligns across 7 bases. The trim removed 5 bases at V and 5 bases at J, leaving 10 bases unmatched. The CDR3 covers 14 residues. CDR1 is GTSNPN, CDR2 SVGIG, per germline (reference sequence). The CDR3 is CAWDGASGRDTQYF. Here the CDR3 DNA reads TGTGCCTGGGATGGGGCTAGCGGTAGAGATACGCAGTATTTT.

The CDR3 DNA sequence: TGTGCCAGCAGCTTGCAGGGCTCCGGGGAGCTGTTTTTT. Protein product: CASSLQGSGELFF. V and J are TRBV7-3 and TRBJ2-2, with D possibly matching TRBD1 (5 bases). Between the trimmed V and J ends, which lost 3 bases and 6 bases, there was a span of 8 bases. In germline, CDR1 is SGHTA, CDR2 FQGTGA. The CDR3 contains 13 residues.

The chain is built from TRBV7-9 and TRBJ2-7; TRBD1 might be the D (6 bases). V lost 4 bases to trimming and J lost 0 bases, with 13 bases between them. CDR1 is SEHNR, CDR2 FQNEAQ, per germline (reference sequence). The CDR3 has 15 residues. The CDR3 protein is CASSWSGTYSYEQYF. The CDR3 nucleotides read TGTGCCAGCAGCTGGTCCGGGACATACTCCTACGAGCAGTACTTC.

The chain uses TRBV5-1 and TRBJ2-4, with D uncertain. There are 13 residues in the CDR3. V lost 1 base and J 5 bases, leaving 7 bases between the germline ends. Germline CDR1 SGHRS, CDR2 YFSETQ. The CDR3 DNA is TGCGCCAGCAGCTTGCGGTTGCAAAACATTCAGTACTTC. Its protein product is CASSLRLQNIQYF.

The rearrangement joins TRBV7-2 to TRBJ2-6, with D perhaps TRBD1 (6 bases). Trimming stripped 3 bases from V and 2 bases from J, with 8 bases between. CDR3 size: 15 residues. CDR1 is SGHTA, CDR2 FQGNSA, per germline. The CDR3 region is CASSLWDTGANVLTF. CDR3 DNA: TGTGCCAGCAGCTTGTGGGACACTGGGGCCAACGTCCTGACTTTC.

The V gene is TRBV7-9, the J gene TRBJ2-7, with a tentative D call TRBD2 (5 bases). Germline V gene sequence: CDR1 SEHNR, CDR2 FQNEAQ (reference sequence). The ends were cut back, 5 bases at V and 3 bases at J, with 8 bases in the middle. The CDR3 consists of 12 residues. The CDR3 region is CASSGGSYEQYF. The CDR3 region has the DNA TGTGCCAGCAGCGGTGGGAGCTACGAGCAGTACTTC.